This TCR beta chain was retrieved from a study of T-cell reconstitution after alpha-beta-depleted transplantation in children. V lost 5 bases, J lost 2 bases, and 19 bases lay in between. This CDR3 has 16 amino acids. Per the germline V gene, CDR1 is MNHEY and CDR2 is SMNVEV (reference sequence). It was with unique molecular identifiers that the TCRbeta library was prepared. TCRdb redid the calling of the PCR reads with MiXCR, one entry per CDR3 protein. The sample has roughly 500,000 distinct CDR3 sequences, about 30% seen once; the top ten hold 2% to 3%. The specimen comprised PBMCs from the stem cell graft donor, sampled from the stem cell graft. This receptor was obtained from a human donor who donated a stem cell graft to a child with aplastic anemia. This chain connects TRBV27 to TRBJ2-7, with D perhaps matching TRBD1 (6 bases). The CDR3 protein is CASSPEDSSITYEQYF. CDR3 bases: TGTGCCAGCAGTCCCGAGGACAGCTCTATAACCTACGAGCAGTACTTC.